The 6 T cell receptor beta chains listed next were all sequenced from one sample in a study of blood T cell repertoires in COVID-19. The method was immunoSEQ multiplex PCR; TCRdb's version includes in-frame clones alone and lacks a portion of them. This repertoire shows roughly 120,000 clones, around 90% found once; its top ten account for about 4%. The sample was peripheral blood. All receptors derive from a man aged 50 to 59 with active COVID-19.

The CDR3: CASFLGARLELSGYTF. DNA for the CDR3: TGTGCCAGCTTCCTTGGGGCCAGGCTTGAATTATCTGGCTACACCTTC. The chain combines TRBV5-6 with TRBJ1-2, with D possibly being TRBD1 (5 bases). This CDR3 has 16 amino acids. V lost 7 bases to trimming and J lost 7 bases, with 26 bases between them. Germline CDR1 SGHDT, CDR2 YYEEEE.

The chain uses TRBV29-1 and TRBJ2-2, with D maybe TRBD2 (5 bases). This CDR3 contains 14 residues. Trimming shortened V by 6 bases and J by 1 base, and 12 bases separated the two germline ends. Germline V gene sequence: CDR1 SQVTM, CDR2 ANQGSEA. The DNA for the CDR3 is TGCAGCGTCCCGGGGTTGGGGAACACCGGGGAGCTGTTTTTT. This sequence encodes CSVPGLGNTGELFF.

V usage is TRBV2 and J usage is TRBJ2-3, with D unclear. Germline V gives CDR1 SNHLY, CDR2 FYNNEI. This CDR3 region has 13 residues. Trimming left V 4 bases short and J 3 bases short, with 8 bases between. The chain's CDR3 is CASSVEETDTQYF. CDR3 nucleotides: TGTGCCAGCAGTGTTGAGGAAACAGATACGCAGTATTTT. Combining the CDR3 with reference TRBV2 and TRBJ2-3 gives the whole variable domain EPEVTQTPSHQVTQMGQEVILRCVPISNHLYFYWYRQILGQKVEFLVSFYNNEISEKSEIFDDQFSVERPDGSNFTLKIRSTKLEDSAMYFCASSVEETDTQYFGPGTRLTVL.

The J gene is TRBJ2-1, the V gene TRBV7-2; possibly TRBD2 for D (5 bases). There are 15 residues in the CDR3. V lost 4 bases, J lost 4 bases, and 14 bases lay in between. The V gene's germline CDR1 is SGHTA and CDR2 FQGNSA. As DNA, the CDR3 is TGTGCCAGCAGCTCCTCCCCAGCGGAATACAATGAGCAGTTCTTC. Encoded protein: CASSSSPAEYNEQFF. The whole variable domain, filled in from reference TRBV7-2 and TRBJ2-1, reads GAGVSQSPSNKVTEKGKDVELRCDPISGHTALYWYRQSLGQGLEFLIYFQGNSAPDKSGLPSDRFSAERTGGSVSTLTIQRTQQEDSAVYLCASSSSPAEYNEQFFGPGTRLTVL.

This chain joins TRBV6-4 and TRBJ1-6, with TRBD1 identical over 7 bases. CDR1 and CDR2 from the germline V gene are MRHNA and SNTAGT. V trimming: 0 bases; J trimming: 7 bases; junction bases outside the gene matches: 3. The CDR3 is 15 residues long. The CDR3: CASSDSGDRNSPLHF. The CDR3 region has the DNA TGTGCCAGCAGTGACTCGGGGGACAGAAATTCACCCCTCCACTTT.

This sequence joins TRBV5-1 and TRBJ1-1; D perhaps matches TRBD1 (6 bases). CDR3 length: 12 residues. The germline gives CDR1 SGHRS, CDR2 YFSETQ. V was cut by 3 bases and J by 5 bases, with 8 bases left in between. The CDR3: CASSSQGTEAFF. In nucleotides, the CDR3 is TGCGCCAGCAGCTCACAGGGAACTGAAGCTTTCTTT.